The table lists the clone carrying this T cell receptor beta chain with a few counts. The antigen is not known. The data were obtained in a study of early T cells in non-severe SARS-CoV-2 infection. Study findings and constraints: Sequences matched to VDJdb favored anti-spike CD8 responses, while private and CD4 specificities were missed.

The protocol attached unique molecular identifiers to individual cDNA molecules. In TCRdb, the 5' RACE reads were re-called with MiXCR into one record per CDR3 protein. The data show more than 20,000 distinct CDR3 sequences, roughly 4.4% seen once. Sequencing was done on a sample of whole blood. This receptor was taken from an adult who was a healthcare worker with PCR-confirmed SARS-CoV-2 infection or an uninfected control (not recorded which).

The CDR3 nucleotides are TGTGCCAGCAGCAAGGGTGTCGCTGAAGCTTTCTTT. Encoded protein: CASSKGVAEAFF. V usage is TRBV11-1 and J usage is TRBJ1-1; D not resolved. The CDR3 is 12 residues long. V lost 5 bases to trimming and J lost 6 bases, with 10 bases between them. Germline V gives CDR1 SGHAT, CDR2 FQDESV (reference sequence).